This TCR beta chain was retrieved from a study of blood T cell repertoires in COVID-19. Study in general: The samples span acute and convalescent COVID-19 from the United States, Italy and Spain. T cells, B-cell-depleted T cells, or PBMCs supplied cDNA or gDNA.

Only in-frame clones appear in the TCRdb table, and some are missing; sequencing was by immunoSEQ multiplex PCR. This table holds about 210,000 clones, approximately 78% found once. Trimming removed 3 bases from V and 0 bases from J, with 9 bases in between. Germline CDR1 SGDLS, CDR2 YYNGEE. The CDR3 has 14 residues. Sequencing used peripheral blood. The rearrangement uses TRBV9 and TRBJ1-1, with D maybe TRBD1 (5 bases). This clonotype was sampled from a woman between 65 and 79 years old with COVID-19, enrolled during active disease. The CDR3 spells CASSGGTVNTEAFF. CDR3 nucleotides: TGTGCCAGCAGCGGCGGGACGGTGAACACTGAAGCTTTCTTT.